One sample yielded the 30 T cell receptor beta chains listed below, sequenced in a study of T cells expressing NK-cell markers. With the 5' RACE reads reprocessed, TCRdb shows one record per CDR3 protein and no DNA. The sample totals 30,000 or so distinct CDR3 sequences. Sequencing used blood T cells: a sorted CD56 or NKG2C T cell subset, CD4+ or CD8+ T cells, or bulk PBMC T cells (not recorded which). Receptors were obtained from a woman aged 18-69 years in good health.

The chain joins TRBV7-9 to TRBJ1-5. Germline values: CDR1 SEHNR, CDR2 FQNEAQ (reference sequence). This CDR3 has 13 residues. CDR3 sequence: CASSLGGQPAQHF.

V gene TRBV7-2 combines with J gene TRBJ2-1; the TRBD2 assignment by TCRdb is unverifiable without DNA. The CDR3 length is 17 residues. CDR1 is SGHTA, CDR2 FQGNSA, per germline. The CDR3 spells CASSLLAGGLSYNEQFF.

V gene TRBV10-3 combines with J gene TRBJ1-5; TCRdb outputs TRBD1, but without DNA this stays unchecked. The CDR3 covers 15 residues. The germline V gene encodes CDR1 ENHRY and CDR2 SYGVKD. The CDR3 sequence is CAISETGGLHQPQHF.

V is TRBV20-1 and J is TRBJ2-3; no DNA is available, so the TRBD2 call from TCRdb remains unchecked. Germline-derived CDR1 and CDR2 are DFQATT and SNEGSKA (reference sequence). The CDR3 contains 16 residues. The CDR3 loop is CSARDPKREGLDTQYF.

The chain links TRBV4-1 to TRBJ2-2; the D call from TCRdb, TRBD2, cannot be confirmed without DNA. Germline values: CDR1 MGHRA, CDR2 YSYEKL. The CDR3 covers 15 residues. This chain's CDR3 is CASSQGRLGPGELFF.

The chain uses TRBV9 and TRBJ1-3; TCRdb reports TRBD1, a call that lacks DNA to check it against. The CDR3 runs to 15 residues. The germline gives CDR1 SGDLS, CDR2 YYNGEE. CDR3 in amino acids: CASSYTGGSGNTIYF.

The rearrangement joins TRBV12-3 or TRBV12-4 to TRBJ1-2. The CDR3 runs to 12 residues. Here the CDR3 reads CASSLGAPDYTF.

The J gene is TRBJ2-2, the V gene TRBV9. This CDR3 region has 13 residues. Per the germline V gene, CDR1 is SGDLS and CDR2 is YYNGEE. This CDR3 is CASSVDSTGELFF.

This rearrangement joins TRBV5-1 to TRBJ1-1; the TCRdb D gene call, TRBD1, has no DNA to confirm it. Looked up from germline, CDR1 is SGHRS and CDR2 is YFSETQ. The CDR3 consists of 12 residues. CDR3 sequence reads: CASAVGAGEAFF.

CDR3 amino acids: CASSLSGLAGVEGYNEQFF. The V and J genes are TRBV27 and TRBJ2-1; TCRdb's assignment of TRBD2 cannot be checked, as there is no DNA. The germline CDR1 and CDR2 sequences are MNHEY and SMNVEV (reference sequence). This CDR3 spans 19 amino acids.

The chain uses TRBV27 and TRBJ2-7; TCRdb picks TRBD2, but there is no DNA to check that call. CDR3 length equals 14 residues. Germline CDR1 is MNHEY and CDR2 is SMNVEV (reference sequence). Here the CDR3 reads CASSFGAGRSEQYF.

The chain's CDR3 is CASSQGHQRSGDTQYF. The rearrangement uses TRBV4-1 and TRBJ2-3. The CDR3 is 16 amino acids. The germline CDR1 and CDR2 sequences are MGHRA and YSYEKL.

The V and J genes are TRBV9 and TRBJ1-1; TCRdb selects TRBD1, and the lack of DNA leaves this call unchecked. The germline CDR1 and CDR2 sequences are SGDLS and YYNGEE. The CDR3 extends over 13 amino acids. CDR3: CASSPRTGTEAFF.

This chain joins TRBV24-1 and TRBJ2-5; TCRdb picks TRBD1, but there is no DNA to check that call. CDR3 size: 12 residues. Per germline, CDR1 KGHDR and CDR2 SFDVKD. CDR3 in amino acids: CATEDREETQYF.

The rearrangement links TRBV6-2 or TRBV6-3 to TRBJ1-5. The CDR3 extends over 14 amino acids. Germline V gene lookup returns CDR1 MNHEY and CDR2 SVGEGT. The CDR3 reads CASSYTARNQPQHF.

V is TRBV5-1 and J is TRBJ2-7. The CDR3 runs 16 residues. Looked up from germline, CDR1 is SGHRS and CDR2 is YFSETQ. The CDR3 protein is CASSLSGVGSSYEQYF.

The chain employs TRBV14 and TRBJ2-7. Looked up from germline, CDR1 is SGHDN and CDR2 is FVKESK. This CDR3 has 16 amino acids. CDR3: CASSQLPGRWSYEQYF.

The chain employs TRBV19 and TRBJ2-6; checking the TCRdb D call of TRBD1 is not possible without DNA. This CDR3 has 18 residues. The germline V gene has CDR1 LNHDA and CDR2 SQIVND (reference sequence). The CDR3 loop reads CASSTPETWGAGANVLTF.

The chain recombines TRBV5-1 with TRBJ2-3; the TCRdb call, TRBD1, lacks DNA for checking. The CDR3 contains 13 residues. The germline CDR1 and CDR2 sequences are SGHRS and YFSETQ. The CDR3 reads CASSSRGGDTQYF.

The V and J genes are TRBV5-1 and TRBJ1-2. Germline CDR1 SGHRS, CDR2 YFSETQ. The CDR3 runs 13 residues. The CDR3 loop is CASSFNTVYGYTF.

This chain joins TRBV7-3 and TRBJ2-5; TCRdb outputs TRBD1, but without DNA this stays unchecked. Germline values: CDR1 SGHTA, CDR2 FQGTGA. The CDR3 spans 14 residues. CDR3 residues: CASSLEGGAETQYF. The full variable domain, with the rest looked up from reference TRBV7-3 and TRBJ2-5, is GAGVSQTPSNKVTEKGKYVELRCDPISGHTALYWYRQSLGQGPEFLIYFQGTGAADDSGLPNDRFFAVRPEGSVSTLKIQRTERGDSAVYLCASSLEGGAETQYFGPGTRLLVL.

V is TRBV4-2 and J is TRBJ2-7; the D call of TRBD2 rests on TCRdb alone, since no DNA is present to check it. The CDR3 runs 16 residues. CDR1 LGHNA and CDR2 YNFKEQ come from the germline V gene. CDR3 sequence: CASSPSGSGGAYEQYF.

This chain uses TRBV27 with TRBJ2-1. This CDR3 has 15 amino acids. Per germline, CDR1 MNHEY and CDR2 SMNVEV (reference sequence). The CDR3 here is CASSLKTGAYNEQFF.

The rearrangement links TRBV7-6 to TRBJ2-7. Germline lookup yields CDR1 SGHVS and CDR2 FNYEAQ. This CDR3 comprises 13 residues. Here the CDR3 reads CASSSVGTHEQYF. The whole variable domain, filled in from reference TRBV7-6 and TRBJ2-7, reads GAGVSQSPRYKVTKRGQDVALRCDPISGHVSLYWYRQALGQGPEFLTYFNYEAQQDKSGLPNDRFSAERPEGSISTLTIQRTEQRDSAMYRCASSSVGTHEQYFGPGTRLTVT.

The rearrangement joins TRBV4-1 to TRBJ2-3; TCRdb selects TRBD2, and the lack of DNA leaves this call unchecked. CDR1 is MGHRA, CDR2 YSYEKL, per germline. The CDR3 runs to 15 residues. CDR3 sequence reads: CASSQVAGNTDTQYF.

This chain links TRBV12-3 or TRBV12-4 with TRBJ2-1; with no DNA, the TCRdb D assignment of TRBD1 cannot be verified. CDR3 size: 14 residues. The CDR3 loop reads CASSYGRGVNEQFF.

This chain joins TRBV5-1 and TRBJ2-1. The germline V gene has CDR1 SGHRS and CDR2 YFSETQ. The CDR3 runs to 15 residues. The CDR3 loop is CASSSADSTYNEQFF.

V gene TRBV24-1 combines with J gene TRBJ2-5; TCRdb indicates TRBD2, and absent DNA this call remains unverified. CDR1 and CDR2 (germline): KGHDR, SFDVKD. The CDR3 is 18 amino acids. The CDR3 is CATSDSGANGGGGETQYF.

The V gene is TRBV28, the J gene TRBJ2-3; checking the TCRdb D call of TRBD1 is not possible without DNA. The length of the CDR3 is 13 residues. Germline V lookup: CDR1 MDHEN, CDR2 SYDVKM. CDR3 region: CASTGVYGDTQYF.

This chain joins TRBV11-2 and TRBJ2-3; TCRdb's assignment of TRBD1 cannot be checked, as there is no DNA. The CDR3 has 17 amino acids. The germline gives CDR1 SGHAT, CDR2 FQNNGV. CDR3 protein: CASSLDPPGEGTDTQYF.